This T cell receptor beta chain was identified during a study of blood T cell repertoires in COVID-19. About the research overall: The United States, Italy and Spain supplied acute and convalescent COVID-19 samples. Sample material is recorded as cDNA or gDNA derived from T cells, B-cell-depleted T cells, or PBMCs.

Per the original methods: How many nucleated cells were present was estimated from reference gene primer amplification. Assay used: immunoSEQ multiplex PCR; TCRdb lists only in-frame clones, some missing. V and J calls plus clone size are reproduced from that table; the DNA served to infer D and trimming. The sample contains about 380,000 clones, 85% of which appear only once. This clone came up once. The TCR originated in a woman aged 18-30 years with acute or convalescent COVID-19. The sample comprised peripheral blood.

The CDR3: CASSQEGHAAYEQYF. The CDR3, as DNA: TGTGCCAGCAGCCAAGAGGGGCACGCCGCCTACGAGCAGTACTTC. This chain uses TRBV14 with TRBJ2-7, with D perhaps matching TRBD1 (5 bases). Trimming cost V 0 bases and J 2 bases, with 11 bases left between them. The CDR3 contains 15 residues. CDR1 SGHDN and CDR2 FVKESK come from the germline V gene.